This T cell receptor beta chain was found in a study of T cell repertoires in cytomegalovirus infection. Turning to the study itself: Matching HLA type, along with CMV infection, was indicated by public TCR beta signatures.

The germline V gene has CDR1 SNHLY and CDR2 FYNNEI. The CDR3 has 15 residues. Deletions cut 8 bases from V and 3 bases from J, with 14 bases between. Concerning this clonotype: Its antigen is unknown.

TCRdb ran MiXCR on the reads and lists one entry per CDR3 protein. The table shows 350,000 to 500,000 distinct CDR3 sequences, with about 33% occurring only once. Overall study findings and caveats: There were HLA-C-restricted CMV-specific TCR beta clonotypes dominating the ex vivo response. Cumulative public TCR beta family frequency identified CMV carriers with the relevant HLA.

The TCR was taken from a human donor in good health (CMV status not recorded). Some clones in this sample may be carry-over from other donors' samples. This chain connects TRBV2 to TRBJ1-6; D unclear. The source material was PBMCs. The CDR3 protein is CASRSWAVYNSPLHF. CDR3 nucleotides: TGTGCCAGCCGGAGTTGGGCAGTCTATAATTCACCCCTCCACTTT.